This is a list of T cell receptor beta chains from one sample in a study of blood T cell repertoires in COVID-19. Only in-frame clones appear in the TCRdb table, and some are missing; sequencing was by immunoSEQ multiplex PCR. The table has some 45,000 clones, roughly four fifths seen once; the top ten hold over 12%. Sequenced input: peripheral blood. The receptor set was obtained from a human donor in a cohort sampled during active COVID-19. The CDR3 runs from the conserved cysteine through the conserved F or W. Clone size, where shown, is once, few, many, or a class for clones that have expanded.

V,size,J,CDR3
TRBV5-1,once,TRBJ2-5,CASSVDRAETQYF
TRBV7-9,few,TRBJ1-2,CASSFSIVTDRGPNYGYTF
TRBV21-1,-,TRBJ1-1,CASPERGRTEAFF
TRBV4-2,-,TRBJ2-2,CASGGRENTGELFF
TRBV18,-,TRBJ1-6,CASSPSGTGAGSPLHF
TRBV28,-,TRBJ1-5,CASSSPPGPQHF
TRBV19,-,TRBJ2-7,CASSIGGEYEQYF
TRBV19,-,TRBJ2-5,CASTAETTGTQYF
TRBV6-2/TRBV6-3,-,TRBJ2-3,CASSYFSGSDTQYF
TRBV28,once,TRBJ1-1,CASSLRTSGFLLNTEAFF